Presented here are 30 T cell receptor beta chains from one specimen sequenced in a study of blood T cell repertoires in COVID-19. The assay was immunoSEQ multiplex PCR, and TCRdb's table has in-frame clones only and misses some. This table holds approximately 120,000 clones, approximately 74% found once. The material sequenced was peripheral blood. All receptors derive from an older man with COVID-19, enrolled during active disease.

J is TRBJ2-7 and V is TRBV4-1; D is perhaps TRBD2 (6 bases). The CDR3 extends over 14 amino acids. Germline lookup yields CDR1 MGHRA and CDR2 YSYEKL. V lost 4 bases and J lost 6, with 16 bases in between. The CDR3: CASSLSWGVIEQYF. The CDR3 coding sequence is TGCGCCAGCAGCCTGAGCTGGGGGGTAATCGAGCAGTACTTC.

The rearrangement links TRBV30 to TRBJ1-4, with a possible D match to TRBD1 (5 bases). The V and J ends lost 3 bases and 10 bases respectively, with 18 bases between them. Germline values: CDR1 GTSNPN, CDR2 SVGIG (reference sequence). The CDR3 length is 14 residues. CDR3 residues: CAWSPTQTGGKLFF. The DNA for the CDR3 is TGTGCCTGGAGCCCGACCCAAACCGGGGGAAAACTGTTTTTT.

Note on this clone: Other DNA sequences in the sample encode the same CDR3. V is TRBV18 and J is TRBJ2-7, with 7 bases identical to TRBD1. The CDR3 is made up of 14 amino acids. V lost 3 bases and J lost 4; bases outside the gene matches: 6. CDR1 and CDR2 from the germline V gene are KGHSH and LQKENI. The CDR3 spells CASSPSGQNYEQYF. CDR3 bases: TGTGCCAGCTCACCTTCGGGACAGAATTACGAGCAGTACTTC.

This chain uses TRBV7-6 with TRBJ1-1; D remains ambiguous. V gave up 1 base and J gave up 3 bases, with 12 bases separating them. There are 15 residues in the CDR3. Germline V gene lookup returns CDR1 SGHVS and CDR2 FNYEAQ. The DNA for the CDR3 is TGTGCCAGCAGCTTAGGAAGGGAGGCGGACACTGAAGCTTTCTTT. Protein: CASSLGREADTEAFF.

There are a few counts of this clone. V is TRBV7-9 and J is TRBJ2-3; a possible D gene is TRBD2 (7 bases). The germline CDR1 and CDR2 sequences are SEHNR and FQNEAQ (reference sequence). The length of the CDR3 is 14 residues. V was pared by 5 bases and J by 4 bases, with 13 bases between. The CDR3 loop is CASSRDGGPDTQYF. DNA of the CDR3: TGTGCCAGCAGCCGTGACGGGGGGCCAGATACGCAGTATTTT. The variable domain in full, with the rest retrieved from reference TRBV7-9 and TRBJ2-3, is DTGVSQNPRHKITKRGQNVTFRCDPISEHNRLYWYRQTLGQGPEFLTYFQNEAQLEKSRLLSDRFSAERPKGSFSTLEIQRTEQGDSAMYLCASSRDGGPDTQYFGPGTRLTVL.

The gene calls are TRBV7-6 and TRBJ2-3; 10 nucleotides align to TRBD2. Trimming removed 5 bases from V and 1 base from J; junction bases left unmatched: 6. This CDR3 region has 16 residues. Looked up from germline, CDR1 is SGHVS and CDR2 is FNYEAQ. In DNA, the CDR3 is TGTGCCAGCAGCACAAAACTAGCGGGACGCACAGATACGCAGTATTTT. This translates into CASSTKLAGRTDTQYF.

The gene calls are TRBV19 and TRBJ1-5; TRBD1 aligns across 9 bases. Germline lookup yields CDR1 LNHDA and CDR2 SQIVND (reference sequence). This CDR3 is built from 15 residues. V dropped 5 bases and J dropped 7; count of bases not matched to a gene: 9. CDR3 residues: CASSPGQGFRQPQHF. The DNA of the CDR3 is TGTGCCAGTAGTCCGGGACAGGGTTTTCGCCAGCCCCAGCATTTT. Combining the CDR3 with reference TRBV19 and TRBJ1-5 gives the whole variable domain DGGITQSPKYLFRKEGQNVTLSCEQNLNHDAMYWYRQDPGQGLRLIYYSQIVNDFQKGDIAEGYSVSREKKESFPLTVTSAQKNPTAFYLCASSPGQGFRQPQHFGDGTRLSIL.

The rearrangement links TRBV5-6 to TRBJ1-5; no clear D. Germline CDR1 reads SGHDT; CDR2 reads YYEEEE. V lost 2 bases, J lost 4 bases, and 7 bases lay in between. The CDR3 spans 13 residues. CDR3 region: CASSFRRNQPQHF. The CDR3 bases are TGTGCCAGCAGCTTCAGGAGGAATCAGCCCCAGCATTTT.

This clone came up a few times. The sample holds other DNA sequences that translate to the same CDR3. This chain connects TRBV5-1 to TRBJ2-1; D possibly corresponds to TRBD1 (5 bases). CDR1 is SGHRS, CDR2 YFSETQ, per germline. CDR3 length equals 15 residues. V lost 0 bases to trimming and J lost 1 base, with 8 bases between them. Here the CDR3 reads CASSLGGQSYNEQFF. The DNA of the CDR3 is TGCGCCAGCAGCTTGGGAGGACAATCCTACAATGAGCAGTTCTTC.

The chain couples TRBV10-3 to TRBJ2-5; 14 bases line up with TRBD2. The germline V gene has CDR1 ENHRY and CDR2 SYGVKD. Trimming at V came to 10 bases and at J to 4 bases, leaving 2 bases not matched to a gene. This CDR3 has 13 amino acids. The CDR3 coding sequence is TGTGCCAGTGGGACTAGCGGGGGAGAGACCCAGTACTTC. It is translated as CASGTSGGETQYF.

V usage is TRBV4-1 and J usage is TRBJ1-3, with unresolved D. The CDR3 is 21 amino acids. V was pared by 0 bases and J by 5 bases, with 29 bases between. Germline CDR1 and CDR2: MGHRA and YSYEKL. The DNA of the CDR3 is TGCGCCAGCAGCCAAGAAAAAACCCAAACTCGAACGCGGGTTGGAAGAAACACCATATATTTT. Translation gives CASSQEKTQTRTRVGRNTIYF.

The CDR3 here is CASNRQRETDEQFF. The CDR3 DNA sequence: TGTGCCAGCAATAGGCAGCGGGAGACCGATGAGCAGTTCTTC. The rearrangement uses TRBV28 and TRBJ2-1; 8 nucleotides agree with TRBD2. This CDR3 contains 14 residues. The ends lost 7 bases at V and 8 bases at J; junction bases unmatched: 10. Germline V gene lookup returns CDR1 MDHEN and CDR2 SYDVKM.

This sequence joins TRBV9 and TRBJ1-1; 7 bases match TRBD1. V shed 4 bases, J shed 3 bases, and the junction held 9 bases outside the gene matches. The germline CDR1 and CDR2 sequences are SGDLS and YYNGEE. The CDR3 contains 15 residues. This chain's CDR3 is CASSQNRGLDTEAFF. The CDR3 region has the DNA TGTGCCAGCAGCCAGAACAGGGGTTTGGACACTGAAGCTTTCTTT.

This clone was picked up a small number of times. The chain couples TRBV5-3 to TRBJ2-7; TRBD1 matches 9 bases. TRBV5-3 is known as an ORF, though its function is uncertain. The length of the CDR3 is 15 residues. V gave up 7 bases and J gave up 0 bases; unmatched junction bases: 8. The CDR3 sequence is CARGTDRGDSYEQYF. CDR3 sequence (DNA): TGTGCCAGAGGAACTGACAGGGGGGACTCCTACGAGCAGTACTTC.

This clone was counted only a few times. This chain uses TRBV7-3 with TRBJ2-2; weak D call: TRBD2 (5 bases). The V end lost 2 bases, the J end lost 7 bases, and 17 bases lay between the germline ends. CDR3 length equals 16 residues. Germline assignment: CDR1 SGHTA and CDR2 FQGTGA. The CDR3 region has the DNA TGTGCCAGCAGCTTAGTTGGTAGCGCGGCGGGCGGGGAGCTGTTTTTT. Amino acid sequence: CASSLVGSAAGGELFF.

The V call is TRBV5-1, the J call TRBJ2-2; 7 bases line up with TRBD1. The CDR3 is made up of 17 amino acids. The germline gives CDR1 SGHRS, CDR2 YFSETQ. Unmatched junction bases numbered 6, after V lost 1 base and J lost 0 bases. CDR3 loop: CASSLPNRGANTGELFF. CDR3 DNA sequence: TGCGCCAGCAGCTTGCCAAACAGGGGCGCGAACACCGGGGAGCTGTTTTTT.

The CDR3 region is CASSPPAGTYEQYF. The CDR3 DNA is TGTGCCAGCTCACCACCAGCGGGCACCTACGAGCAGTACTTC. V usage is TRBV18 and J usage is TRBJ2-7, with D perhaps matching TRBD2 (6 bases). CDR1 and CDR2 from the germline V gene are KGHSH and LQKENI. Between the trimmed V and J ends, which lost 0 bases and 2 bases, there was a span of 8 bases. The CDR3 runs to 14 residues.

The chain employs TRBV9 and TRBJ1-4, with TRBD1 matching 9 bases. This CDR3 has 14 residues. The ends lost 3 bases at V and 5 bases at J; junction bases unmatched: 2. The germline V gene encodes CDR1 SGDLS and CDR2 YYNGEE. The CDR3 DNA reads as TGTGCCAGCAGCGCCACAGGGGGCAATGAAAAACTGTTTTTT. It encodes CASSATGGNEKLFF.

The rearrangement joins TRBV19 to TRBJ2-5, with D tentatively TRBD2 (7 bases). Trimming removed 3 bases from V and 1 base from J, with 15 bases in between. The germline CDR1 and CDR2 sequences are LNHDA and SQIVND (reference sequence). CDR3 length equals 16 residues. CDR3 region: CASSMFGGPPQETQYF. For the CDR3, the DNA is TGTGCCAGTAGTATGTTCGGGGGGCCCCCCCAAGAGACCCAGTACTTC.

The chain uses TRBV6-5 and TRBJ1-6; the match to TRBD1 covers 8 bases. J lost 9 bases, V lost 4 bases, and 5 bases had no gene match. From germline, CDR1 is MNHEY and CDR2 SVGAGI. The CDR3 covers 14 residues. The CDR3 sequence is CASSSSDRGSPLHF. As DNA, the CDR3 is TGTGCCAGCAGTTCTTCCGACAGGGGTTCACCCCTCCACTTT.

This sequence joins TRBV28 and TRBJ1-6; D ambiguous. Germline lookup yields CDR1 MDHEN and CDR2 SYDVKM. Between the trimmed V and J ends, which lost 6 bases and 14 bases, there was a span of 14 bases. The CDR3 is 12 amino acids. Here the CDR3 reads CASRTRWLSLHF. The CDR3, as DNA: TGTGCCAGCAGAACGAGGTGGCTCTCCCTCCACTTT.

The rearrangement links TRBV27 to TRBJ2-7; D might be TRBD2 (6 bases). This CDR3 has 14 amino acids. V was cut by 3 bases and J by 9 bases, with 18 bases left in between. CDR1 is MNHEY, CDR2 SMNVEV, per germline (reference sequence). The CDR3 is CASSFNREQSPQYF. In nucleotides, the CDR3 is TGTGCCAGCAGTTTCAATCGGGAGCAATCACCGCAGTACTTC.

Concerning this clone: An end of the junction does not agree with germline; a read error may underlie this. The J gene is TRBJ1-4, the V gene TRBV7-7, with a possible D match to TRBD1 (6 bases). CDR3 length: 17 amino acids. CDR1 and CDR2 from the germline V gene are SSHAT and FNYEAQ (reference sequence). CDR3 coding DNA: TGTGCTAGCAGCTTAGAAGGGAGGTCAGGGGAGGGGGAAAAACTGTTTTTT. Translation: CASSLEGRSGEGEKLFF.

V and J are TRBV6-5 and TRBJ1-4; D is ambiguous. Germline V gives CDR1 MNHEY, CDR2 SVGAGI. With 8 bases removed from V and 0 bases from J, the gap between germline ends came to 7 bases. The CDR3 has 13 amino acids. This CDR3 reads CASHGATNEKLFF. CDR3 nucleotide sequence: TGTGCCAGCCACGGAGCAACTAATGAAAAACTGTTTTTT.

This sequence joins TRBV5-4 and TRBJ2-1, with TRBD2 matching over 8 bases. Germline assignment: CDR1 SGHNT and CDR2 YYREEE (reference sequence). This CDR3 is built from 15 residues. J lost 1 base, V lost 3 bases, and 3 bases had no gene match. Here the CDR3 reads CASSSAGVSYNEQFF. DNA of the CDR3: TGTGCCAGCAGCTCAGCGGGAGTGTCCTACAATGAGCAGTTCTTC. Based on the CDR3 plus reference TRBV5-4 and TRBJ2-1, the full variable domain is ETGVTQSPTHLIKTRGQQVTLRCSSQSGHNTVSWYQQALGQGPQFIFQYYREEENGRGNFPPRFSGLQFPNYSSELNVNALELDDSALYLCASSSAGVSYNEQFFGPGTRLTVL.

This chain links TRBV2 with TRBJ2-4; D is perhaps TRBD1 (5 bases). Looked up from germline, CDR1 is SNHLY and CDR2 is FYNNEI. V lost 1 base and J lost 3, with 10 bases in between. CDR3 length: 15 residues. As DNA, the CDR3 is TGTGCCAGCAGTGAAGGCAGGGTGGTCAAAAACATTCAGTACTTC. Its translation is CASSEGRVVKNIQYF.

V gene TRBV6-5 combines with J gene TRBJ2-1; 14 bases are shared with TRBD2. Germline CDR1 MNHEY, CDR2 SVGAGI. CDR3 size: 16 residues. V gave up 4 bases and J gave up 7 bases; unmatched junction bases: 6. CDR3 sequence reads: CASSSSGTSGRNEQFF. The CDR3 DNA sequence: TGTGCCAGCAGTTCATCCGGGACTAGCGGGAGAAATGAGCAGTTCTTC.

The chain couples TRBV6-2 or TRBV6-3 to TRBJ2-7, with 10 bases matching TRBD2. CDR3 length: 15 amino acids. The germline V gene has CDR1 MNHEY and CDR2 SVGEGT. The V and J ends lost 2 bases and 7 bases, in that order; junction bases with no gene match: 8. The CDR3 is CASSYGAGGPGEQYF. For the CDR3, the DNA is TGTGCCAGCAGTTACGGAGCGGGAGGGCCGGGGGAGCAGTACTTC.

The chain has TRBV5-1 and TRBJ2-1, with a tentative D call TRBD2 (5 bases). Between the trimmed V and J ends, which lost 6 bases and 10 bases, there was a span of 17 bases. CDR3 length: 13 amino acids. The V gene's germline CDR1 is SGHRS and CDR2 YFSETQ. Here the CDR3 reads CASTGDGPGEQFF. The CDR3, as DNA: TGCGCCAGCACCGGTGACGGCCCGGGAGAGCAGTTCTTC.

The rearrangement joins TRBV19 to TRBJ1-5, with 8 bases aligning to TRBD1. The V gene end was trimmed by 7 bases and the J gene end by 3 bases; junction bases not matched to a gene: 8. The V gene's germline CDR1 is LNHDA and CDR2 SQIVND (reference sequence). This CDR3 is 15 amino acids long. The CDR3 DNA sequence: TGTGCCAGTACCCTCGGGACAGGCGTCAATCAGCCCCAGCATTTT. Translating it yields CASTLGTGVNQPQHF.